The 28 T cell receptor beta chains in this list originate from one sample, sequenced in a study of HIV-infected children after antiretroviral therapy interruption. RNA-based 3' RACE libraries used unique molecular identifiers. TCRdb redid the calling of the 3' RACE reads with MiXCR, one entry per CDR3 protein. This table holds about 86,000 distinct CDR3 sequences, roughly 6.4% found once. Specified treatment: PENTA 11 planned treatment interruption arm or continuous ART arm. The specimen comprised CD45RA+ CD4+ T cells from PBMCs, pooled from several time points, sampled from a donor given antiretroviral therapy, either interrupted or continuous. Subset here: naive CD4+ CD45RA+ CD45RO- T cells. The receptors were gathered from a pool of human donors with HIV.

This clonotype was detected only a few times. CDR3 DNA sequence: TGTGCCACCAGCAGTCGGACAGGATTTCCCAATGAGCAGTTCTTC. Protein sequence: CATSSRTGFPNEQFF. The V and J genes are TRBV15 and TRBJ2-1; 7 bases align to TRBD1. The V gene end was trimmed by 3 bases and the J gene end by 6 bases; junction bases not matched to a gene: 8. This CDR3 comprises 15 residues. Germline V gives CDR1 LNHNV, CDR2 YYDKDF (reference sequence).

This clonotype was found a few times. V usage is TRBV2 and J usage is TRBJ1-5, with TRBD1 as a possible D gene (6 bases). The CDR3 length is 16 residues. Between the trimmed V and J ends, which lost 7 bases and 1 base, there was a span of 17 bases. The V gene's germline CDR1 is SNHLY and CDR2 FYNNEI. The CDR3 is CASTPGQLISNQPQHF. The CDR3 DNA follows: TGTGCCAGCACCCCAGGACAGTTAATAAGCAATCAGCCCCAGCATTTT.

This clonotype was seen at least ten times. The chain has TRBV29-1 and TRBJ2-3, with TRBD2 matching over 7 bases. V shed 3 bases, J shed 14 bases, and the junction held 11 bases outside the gene matches. CDR1 and CDR2 from the germline V gene are SQVTM and ANQGSEA. This CDR3 is 12 amino acids long. CDR3 amino acids: CSVELAEGPRYF. CDR3 DNA sequence: TGCAGCGTTGAGCTAGCGGAGGGCCCGAGGTATTTT.

This clonotype occurred many times. J is TRBJ1-4 and V is TRBV2; 7 bases are a match to TRBD1. Germline V lookup: CDR1 SNHLY, CDR2 FYNNEI. V shed 10 bases and J 5 bases; nucleotides not matched to a gene: 13. The CDR3 is made up of 15 amino acids. The CDR3 bases are TGTGCCACCCTGACAGGGCAATCTGCAAATGAAAAACTGTTTTTT. It specifies CATLTGQSANEKLFF.

In its sample, this clonotype was seen many times. The chain carries TRBV5-1 and TRBJ2-3, with 10 bases that match TRBD2. The V segment lost 1 base and the J segment 6 bases; nucleotides outside the gene matches: 14. This CDR3 comprises 18 residues. CDR1 SGHRS and CDR2 YFSETQ come from the germline V gene. CDR3 bases: TGCGCCAGCAGCTTGACCCTACTAGCGGGGAGGTCGGGCGATACGCAGTATTTT. It yields the protein CASSLTLLAGRSGDTQYF.

This clonotype was found many times. Sequence at one end of the junction differs from germline and may be a read error. The chain carries TRBV12-3 or TRBV12-4 and TRBJ2-2; tentative D call: TRBD2 (6 bases). The CDR3 is made up of 14 amino acids. CDR3 DNA: TGTGCCAGCAGCCCCGCGGGGAACGCCGGGGAGCTGTTTTTT. This translates into CASSPAGNAGELFF.

This clonotype was counted ten times or more. The CDR3 nucleotides are TGTGCCAGCAGCCAAGATTCAGCCGGGACTACCAGCGAGCAGTACTTC. Protein sequence: CASSQDSAGTTSEQYF. The rearrangement uses TRBV4-2 and TRBJ2-7; 7 bases are shared with TRBD2. Germline CDR1 and CDR2: LGHNA and YNFKEQ. The CDR3 extends over 16 amino acids. J lost 6 bases, V lost 0 bases, and 11 bases had no gene match.

In this sample, this clonotype turned up a few times. The V and J genes are TRBV20-1 and TRBJ2-3; either TRBD1 or TRBD2 may fit D (6 bases each). V dropped 2 bases and J dropped 3 bases, with 21 bases sitting between them. This CDR3 is built from 17 residues. The germline V gene has CDR1 DFQATT and CDR2 SNEGSKA (reference sequence). CDR3 protein: CSARPLVRGGQTDTQYF. In nucleotides, the CDR3 is TGCAGTGCTAGACCCCTAGTCCGTGGGGGGCAGACAGATACGCAGTATTTT.

The sample holds many counts of this clonotype. This sequence joins TRBV12-3 or TRBV12-4 and TRBJ1-1, with no clear D. The CDR3 sequence is 14 residues long. The V end was cut by 6 bases, the J end by 0 bases, with 11 bases between. DNA for the CDR3: TGTGCCAGCAGGATGGGAGCGGTGAACACTGAAGCTTTCTTT. Translation gives CASRMGAVNTEAFF.

This clonotype has at least ten counts. The chain recombines TRBV14 with TRBJ2-3; D not resolved. V was trimmed by 4 bases and J by 2 bases, leaving 13 bases between them. Germline CDR1 and CDR2: SGHDN and FVKESK. This CDR3 has 15 residues. CDR3 sequence (DNA): TGTGCCAGCAGCCCCTTTCTGCGGCCCACAGATACGCAGTATTTT. Its protein product is CASSPFLRPTDTQYF. Supplemented by reference TRBV14 and TRBJ2-3, the full variable domain reads EAGVTQFPSHSVIEKGQTVTLRCDPISGHDNLYWYRRVMGKEIKFLLHFVKESKQDESGMPNNRFLAERTGGTYSTLKVQPAELEDSGVYFCASSPFLRPTDTQYFGPGTRLTVL.

This clonotype occurred many times. The chain joins TRBV12-3 or TRBV12-4 to TRBJ2-1; 8 nucleotides agree with TRBD2. The V segment lost 0 bases and the J segment 8 bases; nucleotides outside the gene matches: 9. The CDR3 consists of 16 residues. As DNA, the CDR3 is TGTGCCAGCAGTTTAGCCCCGGGACTAGTCCAGGATGAGCAGTTCTTC. Its protein product is CASSLAPGLVQDEQFF.

At least ten counts were recorded for this clonotype. This chain connects TRBV12-3 or TRBV12-4 to TRBJ2-1; TRBD2 matches at 9 bases. With 1 base clipped from V and 4 bases from J, the junction kept 2 bases outside the gene matches. The CDR3 is 15 residues long. The CDR3 DNA sequence: TGTGCCAGCAGTTTAGGCGGGGGGGAATACAATGAGCAGTTCTTC. This translates into CASSLGGGEYNEQFF.

In this sample, this clonotype turned up many times. The rearrangement uses TRBV3-1 and TRBJ1-2; 12 nucleotides align to TRBD1. V lost 4 bases to trimming and J lost 0 bases; unmatched junction nucleotides: 3. This CDR3 contains 16 residues. CDR1 LGHDT and CDR2 YNNKEL come from the germline V gene (reference sequence). The DNA of the CDR3 is TGTGCCAGCAGCCCCCGGGACAGGGGGCCTAACTATGGCTACACCTTC. Translated: CASSPRDRGPNYGYTF.

The chain links TRBV11-2 to TRBJ2-5, with D uncertain. CDR3 length: 15 residues. Germline-derived CDR1 and CDR2 are SGHAT and FQNNGV. V was trimmed by 1 base and J by 0 bases, leaving 9 bases between them. CDR3 in amino acids: CASSLGTTYQETQYF. DNA of the CDR3: TGTGCCAGCAGCTTAGGGACCACGTACCAAGAGACCCAGTACTTC.

As regards this clonotype: This may be a read error, as it is one base from a much larger clone. The rearrangement uses TRBV20-1 and TRBJ2-1; no clear D gene. Trimming removed 3 bases at V and 2 bases at J, with 14 bases between. There are 15 residues in the CDR3. Germline CDR1 DFQATT, CDR2 SNEGSKA (reference sequence). CDR3 bases: TGCAGTGCTAGTGACGGTCTGGTCACCTACAATGAGCAGTTCTTC. Encoded protein: CSASDGLVTYNEQFF.

The sample holds a few counts of this clonotype. CDR3 coding DNA: TGTGCCAGCAGTGCCCGGGACCGCGATGAGCAGTTCTTC. This gives the protein CASSARDRDEQFF. The chain links TRBV12-3 or TRBV12-4 to TRBJ2-1; D may be TRBD1 or TRBD2 (5 bases each). Trimming shortened V by 5 bases and J by 8 bases, and 13 bases separated the two germline ends. The CDR3 extends over 13 amino acids.

This clonotype was picked up many times. The genes are TRBV7-9 and TRBJ2-7; a weak D match, TRBD2 (5 bases). The CDR3 runs to 13 residues. Trimming took off 2 bases at V and 6 bases at J, with 11 bases between the two ends. The germline V gene has CDR1 SEHNR and CDR2 FQNEAQ (reference sequence). The CDR3 nucleotides are TGTGCCAGCAGCTTAAGCAGCGGACGCGAGCAGTACTTC. Residues: CASSLSSGREQYF. Using reference TRBV7-9 and TRBJ2-7 for the parts outside the CDR3, the full variable domain is DTGVSQNPRHKITKRGQNVTFRCDPISEHNRLYWYRQTLGQGPEFLTYFQNEAQLEKSRLLSDRFSAERPKGSFSTLEIQRTEQGDSAMYLCASSLSSGREQYFGPGTRLTVT.

The sample holds many counts of this clonotype. The chain is built from TRBV20-1 and TRBJ2-5; D is possibly TRBD1 or TRBD2 (5 bases each). Germline CDR1 DFQATT, CDR2 SNEGSKA (reference sequence). The CDR3 has 14 amino acids. V was pared by 1 base and J by 3 bases, with 12 bases between. Here the CDR3 DNA reads TGCAGTGCTAGAGGGCCACTGGGGGAAGAGACCCAGTACTTC. Translated: CSARGPLGEETQYF.

This clonotype has at least ten counts. This chain joins TRBV3-1 and TRBJ2-6; D gene unclear. This CDR3 region has 14 residues. V was pared by 2 bases and J by 0 bases, with 2 bases between. The germline gives CDR1 LGHDT, CDR2 YNNKEL (reference sequence). The CDR3 bases are TGTGCCAGCAGCCAATCCTCTGGGGCCAACGTCCTGACTTTC. Residues: CASSQSSGANVLTF. The variable domain in full, completed from reference TRBV3-1 and TRBJ2-6, reads DTAVSQTPKYLVTQMGNDKSIKCEQNLGHDTMYWYKQDSKKFLKIMFSYNNKELIINETVPNRFSPKSPDKAHLNLHINSLELGDSAVYFCASSQSSGANVLTFGAGSRLTVL.

In this sample, this clonotype turned up many times. This chain connects TRBV28 to TRBJ1-5, with D perhaps TRBD1 (6 bases). Germline assignment: CDR1 MDHEN and CDR2 SYDVKM. Trimming cost V 11 bases and J 3 bases, with 14 bases left between them. The CDR3 covers 13 residues. Here the CDR3 DNA reads TGTGCCGGGGGTAGGGGGTACAATCAGCCCCAGCATTTT. Its protein product is CAGGRGYNQPQHF.

This clonotype was observed a few times. V is TRBV5-1 and J is TRBJ1-2; TRBD1 is a possible D gene (6 bases). The CDR3 consists of 16 residues. The germline V gene encodes CDR1 SGHRS and CDR2 YFSETQ. Between the trimmed V and J ends, which lost 1 base and 2 bases, there was a span of 15 bases. The CDR3 loop is CASSLLFRGANYGYTF. CDR3 bases: TGCGCCAGCAGCTTGCTCTTCCGGGGGGCGAACTATGGCTACACCTTC.

This chain connects TRBV7-2 to TRBJ1-2; 9 bases map to TRBD1. This CDR3 is built from 14 residues. Germline trimming cut 4 bases from V and 5 bases from J; bases unmatched to any gene: 5. Germline V lookup: CDR1 SGHTA, CDR2 FQGNSA. The CDR3 nucleotides read TGTGCCAGCAGCTGGACAGGGGAGGGGTATGGCTACACCTTC. It yields the protein CASSWTGEGYGYTF.

The chain carries TRBV3-1 and TRBJ2-3, with 12 bases matching TRBD1. Germline CDR1 LGHDT, CDR2 YNNKEL (reference sequence). The V and J ends lost 5 bases and 5 bases, in that order; junction bases with no gene match: 5. The CDR3 is 15 residues long. CDR3 loop: CASSSGTGGKDTQYF. The CDR3 coding sequence is TGTGCCAGCAGCTCCGGGACAGGGGGCAAAGATACGCAGTATTTT.

This clonotype showed up many times. V is TRBV28 and J is TRBJ1-1, with unresolved D. The V gene's germline CDR1 is MDHEN and CDR2 SYDVKM. V was shortened by 7 bases and J by 7 bases, with 10 bases between the two germline ends. The length of the CDR3 is 11 residues. The CDR3 here is CASIGWVEAFF. CDR3 sequence (DNA): TGTGCCAGCATCGGGTGGGTTGAAGCTTTCTTT.

The genes are TRBV5-1 and TRBJ2-4; D call uncertain. The CDR3 extends over 14 amino acids. The ends were cut back, 3 bases at V and 6 bases at J, with 13 bases in the middle. The V gene's germline CDR1 is SGHRS and CDR2 YFSETQ. The CDR3 here is CASSSGAPPNIQYF. In DNA, the CDR3 is TGCGCCAGCAGCTCCGGAGCGCCCCCAAACATTCAGTACTTC.

A few counts support this clonotype. CDR3 nucleotide sequence: TGTGCCCGCAAAATTCAGCCCCAGCATTTT. Its translation is CARKIQPQHF. The chain combines TRBV7-9 with TRBJ1-5; no definite D call. CDR1 is SEHNR and CDR2 is FQNEAQ in the germline V gene (reference sequence). The CDR3 runs 10 residues. Trimming removed 11 bases from V and 6 bases from J, with 8 bases in between.

This clonotype appeared many times. The chain links TRBV6-1 to TRBJ2-3; D gene ambiguous. The CDR3 spans 13 residues. Germline V gives CDR1 MNHNS, CDR2 SASEGT. The V and J ends lost 1 base and 5 bases respectively, with 7 bases between them. This CDR3 is CASSEVAEDTQYF. The CDR3 region has the DNA TGTGCCAGCAGTGAAGTCGCGGAAGATACGCAGTATTTT.

This clonotype was observed many times. The chain couples TRBV13 to TRBJ1-6; 7 bases are a match to TRBD1. In germline, CDR1 is PRHDT, CDR2 FYEKMQ (reference sequence). CDR3 length equals 16 residues. J gave up 9 bases and V 3 bases, and 11 bases lay outside the gene matches. The CDR3 here is CASSFRSQGVPSPLHF. The CDR3 region has the DNA TGTGCCAGCAGCTTTAGATCTCAGGGGGTTCCTTCACCCCTCCACTTT.